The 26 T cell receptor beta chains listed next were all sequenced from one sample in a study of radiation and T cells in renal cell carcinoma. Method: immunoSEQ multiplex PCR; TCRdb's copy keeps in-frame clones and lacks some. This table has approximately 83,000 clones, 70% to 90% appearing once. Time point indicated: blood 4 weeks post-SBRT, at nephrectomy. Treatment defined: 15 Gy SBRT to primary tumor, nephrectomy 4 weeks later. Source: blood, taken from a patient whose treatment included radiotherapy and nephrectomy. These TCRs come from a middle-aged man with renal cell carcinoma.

CDR3 sequence reads: CASSFSGTHSGNTIYF. The CDR3 region has the DNA TGTGCCAGCAGCTTTAGTGGCACTCACTCTGGAAACACCATATATTTT. The chain employs TRBV7-2 and TRBJ1-3; no clear D gene. The CDR3 has 16 residues. Germline CDR1 and CDR2: SGHTA and FQGNSA. V was trimmed by 3 bases and J by 0 bases, leaving 12 bases between them.

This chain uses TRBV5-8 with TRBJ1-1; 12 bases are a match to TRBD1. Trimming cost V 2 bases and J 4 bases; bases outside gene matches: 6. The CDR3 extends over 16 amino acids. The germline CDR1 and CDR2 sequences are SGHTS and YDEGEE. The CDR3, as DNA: TGTGCCAGCAGCTTTTGGCCGGGACAGGGGGCCACTGAAGCTTTCTTT. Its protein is CASSFWPGQGATEAFF.

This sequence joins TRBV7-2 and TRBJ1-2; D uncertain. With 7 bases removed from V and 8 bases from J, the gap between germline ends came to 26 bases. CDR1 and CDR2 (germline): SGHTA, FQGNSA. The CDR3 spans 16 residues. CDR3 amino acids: CASNRQRPGVGVGYTF. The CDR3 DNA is TGTGCCAGCAACCGGCAGAGACCGGGTGTCGGTGTAGGCTACACCTTC.

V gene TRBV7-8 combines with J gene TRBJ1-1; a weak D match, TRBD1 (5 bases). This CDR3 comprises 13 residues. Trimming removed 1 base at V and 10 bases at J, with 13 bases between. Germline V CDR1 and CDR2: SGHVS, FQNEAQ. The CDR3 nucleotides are TGTGCCAGCAGCTTAGGCTCCGACAGCAGAGCTTTCTTT. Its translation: CASSLGSDSRAFF.

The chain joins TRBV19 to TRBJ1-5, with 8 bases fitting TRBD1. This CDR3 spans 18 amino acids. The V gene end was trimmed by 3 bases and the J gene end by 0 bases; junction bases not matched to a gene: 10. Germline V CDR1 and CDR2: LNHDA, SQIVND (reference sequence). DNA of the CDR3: TGTGCCAGTAGTATTAATACAGGGGGTTCACTTAGCAATCAGCCCCAGCATTTT. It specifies CASSINTGGSLSNQPQHF.

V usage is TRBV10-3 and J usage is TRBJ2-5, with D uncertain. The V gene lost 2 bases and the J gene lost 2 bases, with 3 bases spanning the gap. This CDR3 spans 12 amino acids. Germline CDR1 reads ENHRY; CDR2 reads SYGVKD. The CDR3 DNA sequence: TGTGCCATCAGTGAGGCTCAAGAGACCCAGTACTTC. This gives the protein CAISEAQETQYF.

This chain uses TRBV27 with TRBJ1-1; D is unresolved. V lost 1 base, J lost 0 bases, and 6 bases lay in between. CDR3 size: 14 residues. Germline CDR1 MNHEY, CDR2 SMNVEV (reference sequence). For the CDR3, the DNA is TGTGCCAGCAGTTTATTCGGACTGAACACTGAAGCTTTCTTT. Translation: CASSLFGLNTEAFF.

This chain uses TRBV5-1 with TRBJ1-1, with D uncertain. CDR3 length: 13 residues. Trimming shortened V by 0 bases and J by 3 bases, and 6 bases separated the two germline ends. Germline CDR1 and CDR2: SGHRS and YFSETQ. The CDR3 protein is CASSLVGDTEAFF. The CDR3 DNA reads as TGCGCCAGCAGCTTGGTCGGGGACACTGAAGCTTTCTTT.

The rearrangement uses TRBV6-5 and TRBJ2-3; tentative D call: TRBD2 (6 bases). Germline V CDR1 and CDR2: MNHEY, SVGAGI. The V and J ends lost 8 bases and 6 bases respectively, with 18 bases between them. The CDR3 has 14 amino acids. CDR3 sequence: CASRISGEWDTQYF. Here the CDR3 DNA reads TGTGCCAGCCGCATTTCGGGGGAGTGGGATACGCAGTATTTT.

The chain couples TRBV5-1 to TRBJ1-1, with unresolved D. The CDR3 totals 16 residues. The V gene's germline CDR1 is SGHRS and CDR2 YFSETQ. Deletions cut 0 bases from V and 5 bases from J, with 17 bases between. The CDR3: CASSLVKGRGFTEAFF. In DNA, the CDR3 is TGCGCCAGCAGCTTGGTCAAGGGAAGAGGATTTACTGAAGCTTTCTTT. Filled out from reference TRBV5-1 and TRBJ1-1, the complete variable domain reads KAGVTQTPRYLIKTRGQQVTLSCSPISGHRSVSWYQQTPGQGLQFLFEYFSETQRNKGNFPGRFSGRQFSNSRSEMNVSTLELGDSALYLCASSLVKGRGFTEAFFGQGTRLTVV.

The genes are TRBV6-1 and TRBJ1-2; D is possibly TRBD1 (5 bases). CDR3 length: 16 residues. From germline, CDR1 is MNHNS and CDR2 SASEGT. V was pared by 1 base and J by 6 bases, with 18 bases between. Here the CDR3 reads CASSEGWGFGLHGYTF. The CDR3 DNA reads TGTGCCAGCAGTGAAGGATGGGGCTTCGGGCTGCATGGCTACACCTTC.

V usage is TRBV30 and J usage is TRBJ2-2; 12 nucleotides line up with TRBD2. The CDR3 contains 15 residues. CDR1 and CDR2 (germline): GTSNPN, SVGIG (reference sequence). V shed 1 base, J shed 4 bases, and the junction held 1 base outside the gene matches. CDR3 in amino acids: CAWSGLAGVTGELFF. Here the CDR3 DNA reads TGTGCCTGGAGTGGACTAGCGGGGGTCACCGGGGAGCTGTTTTTT.

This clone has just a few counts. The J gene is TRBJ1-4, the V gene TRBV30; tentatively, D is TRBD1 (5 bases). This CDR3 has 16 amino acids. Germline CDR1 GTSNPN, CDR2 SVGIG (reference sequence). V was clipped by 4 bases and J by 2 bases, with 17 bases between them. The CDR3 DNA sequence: TGTGCCTGGAAGTCAGGGCCCTGGCAGACTAATGAAAAACTGTTTTTT. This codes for CAWKSGPWQTNEKLFF.

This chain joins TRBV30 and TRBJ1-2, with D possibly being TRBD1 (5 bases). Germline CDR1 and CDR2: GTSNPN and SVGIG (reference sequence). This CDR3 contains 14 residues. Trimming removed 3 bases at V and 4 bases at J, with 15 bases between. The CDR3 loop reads CAWSQQDVAYGYTF. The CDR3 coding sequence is TGTGCCTGGAGCCAACAGGATGTAGCCTATGGCTACACCTTC.

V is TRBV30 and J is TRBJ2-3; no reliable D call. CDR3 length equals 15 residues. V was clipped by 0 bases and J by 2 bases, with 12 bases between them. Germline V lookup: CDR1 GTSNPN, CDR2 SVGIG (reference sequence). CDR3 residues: CAWSVGQPDTDTQYF. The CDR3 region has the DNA TGTGCCTGGAGTGTAGGCCAGCCCGACACAGATACGCAGTATTTT.

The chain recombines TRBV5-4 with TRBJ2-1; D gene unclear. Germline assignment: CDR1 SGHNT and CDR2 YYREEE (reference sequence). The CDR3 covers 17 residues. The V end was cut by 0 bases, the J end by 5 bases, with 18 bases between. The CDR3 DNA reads TGTGCCAGCAGCTTGGTGCTCTGGCAGAAGTTAAACAATGAGCAGTTCTTC. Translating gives CASSLVLWQKLNNEQFF.

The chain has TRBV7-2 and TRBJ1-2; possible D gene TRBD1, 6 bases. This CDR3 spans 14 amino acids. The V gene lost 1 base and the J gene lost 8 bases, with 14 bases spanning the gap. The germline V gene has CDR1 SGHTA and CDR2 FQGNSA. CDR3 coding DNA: TGTGCCAGCAGCTTAGGGTCGGGGGCCACGGGCTACACCTTC. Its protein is CASSLGSGATGYTF.

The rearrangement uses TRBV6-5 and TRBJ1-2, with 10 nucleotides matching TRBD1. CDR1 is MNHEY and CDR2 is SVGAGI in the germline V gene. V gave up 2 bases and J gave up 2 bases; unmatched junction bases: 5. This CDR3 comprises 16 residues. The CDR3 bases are TGTGCCAGCAGTTACGGGACGGGACAGGGGAACTATGGCTACACCTTC. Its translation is CASSYGTGQGNYGYTF.

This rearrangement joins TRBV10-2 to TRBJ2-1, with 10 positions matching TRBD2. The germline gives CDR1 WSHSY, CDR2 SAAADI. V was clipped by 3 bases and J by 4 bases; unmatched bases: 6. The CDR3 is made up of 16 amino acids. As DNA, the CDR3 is TGCGCCAGCAGTGAACTAGCGGGGACCTGGTACAATGAGCAGTTCTTC. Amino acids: CASSELAGTWYNEQFF.

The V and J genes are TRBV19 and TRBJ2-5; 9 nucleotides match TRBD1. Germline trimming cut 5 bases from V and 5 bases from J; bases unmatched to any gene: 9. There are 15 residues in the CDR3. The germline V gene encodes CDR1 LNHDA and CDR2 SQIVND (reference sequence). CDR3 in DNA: TGTGCCAGTAGTGTAATCGGACAGGGGAGGGAGACCCAGTACTTC. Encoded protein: CASSVIGQGRETQYF.

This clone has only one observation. CDR3 nucleotides: TGCGCCAGCAGCCCTTATCCTAGCGGCTCTAGCACAGATACGCAGTATTTT. This codes for CASSPYPSGSSTDTQYF. The J gene is TRBJ2-3, the V gene TRBV4-1; 7 positions match TRBD2. V was clipped by 4 bases and J by 0 bases; unmatched bases: 10. Germline CDR1 MGHRA, CDR2 YSYEKL. This CDR3 comprises 17 residues.

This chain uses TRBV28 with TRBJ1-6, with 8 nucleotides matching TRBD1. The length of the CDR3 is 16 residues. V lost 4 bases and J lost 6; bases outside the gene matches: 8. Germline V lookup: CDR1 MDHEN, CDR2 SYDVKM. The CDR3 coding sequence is TGTGCCAGCAGTTCCTCCGGGACAGGCCTTAATTCACCCCTCCACTTT. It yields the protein CASSSSGTGLNSPLHF.

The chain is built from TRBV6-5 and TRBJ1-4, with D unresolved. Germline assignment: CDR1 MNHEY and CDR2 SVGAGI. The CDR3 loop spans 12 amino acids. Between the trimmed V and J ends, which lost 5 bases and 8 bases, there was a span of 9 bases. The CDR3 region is CASSPGREKLFF. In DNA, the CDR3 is TGTGCCAGCAGTCCCGGACGGGAAAAACTGTTTTTT.

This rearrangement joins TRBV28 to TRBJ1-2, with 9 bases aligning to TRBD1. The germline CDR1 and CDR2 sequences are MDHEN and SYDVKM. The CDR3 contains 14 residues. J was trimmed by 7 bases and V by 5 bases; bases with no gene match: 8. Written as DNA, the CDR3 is TGTGCCAGCAGTCCCACAGGGGGCGGCTCTGGCTACACCTTC. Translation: CASSPTGGGSGYTF.

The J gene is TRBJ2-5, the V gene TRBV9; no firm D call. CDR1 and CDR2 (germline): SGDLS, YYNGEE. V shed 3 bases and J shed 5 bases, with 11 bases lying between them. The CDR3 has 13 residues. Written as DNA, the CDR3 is TGTGCCAGCAGCGGGGCCGGTGCGGAGACCCAGTACTTC. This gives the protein CASSGAGAETQYF.

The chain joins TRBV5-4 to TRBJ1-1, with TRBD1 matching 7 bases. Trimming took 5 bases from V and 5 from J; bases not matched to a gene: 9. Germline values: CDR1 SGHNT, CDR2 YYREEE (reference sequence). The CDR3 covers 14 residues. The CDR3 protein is CASRGTARGTEAFF. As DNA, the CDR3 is TGTGCCAGCAGGGGGACAGCCCGAGGAACTGAAGCTTTCTTT.